The 31 T cell receptor beta chains listed next were all sequenced from one sample in a study of neoadjuvant nivolumab and ipilimumab in lung cancer. The repertoire was sequenced with immunoSEQ multiplex PCR; TCRdb's copy has only in-frame clones and lacks some. The table lists about 7,300 clones, more than 80% of them singletons. The sample consisted of tumor tissue, taken after neoadjuvant nivolumab, alone or with ipilimumab, at or shortly before surgery. The receptor source for this set is an adult with non-small cell lung cancer.

The chain combines TRBV28 with TRBJ2-7; D may be TRBD1 (5 bases). CDR1 and CDR2 (germline): MDHEN, SYDVKM. V lost 2 bases, J lost 2 bases, and 13 bases lay in between. This CDR3 has 15 residues. CDR3 amino acids: CASSLGRAGTYEQYF. In DNA form, the CDR3 reads TGTGCCAGCAGTTTAGGCAGGGCAGGAACCTACGAGCAGTACTTC.

This clone was counted a single time. This rearrangement joins TRBV14 to TRBJ2-7; D might be TRBD1 (5 bases). There are 13 residues in the CDR3. Germline V gene data show CDR1 as SGHDN and CDR2 as FVKESK. Trimming took off 4 bases at V and 0 bases at J, with 7 bases between the two ends. CDR3 residues: CASSPDTSYEQYF. CDR3 nucleotide sequence: TGTGCCAGCAGCCCGGACACCTCCTACGAGCAGTACTTC.

The CDR3 DNA follows: TGTGCCAGCAGCTACGGACAGGACACCGGGGAGCTGTTTTTT. Amino acids: CASSYGQDTGELFF. The genes are TRBV11-1 and TRBJ2-2, with 7 bases aligning to TRBD1. The CDR3 spans 14 residues. The germline V gene encodes CDR1 SGHAT and CDR2 FQDESV (reference sequence). V gave up 4 bases and J gave up 3 bases; unmatched junction bases: 2.

This clone was picked up a small number of times. The genes are TRBV18 and TRBJ1-4, with D maybe TRBD1 (5 bases). The germline CDR1 and CDR2 sequences are KGHSH and LQKENI. This CDR3 region has 15 residues. V was pared by 3 bases and J by 4 bases, with 12 bases between. The CDR3 DNA follows: TGTGCCAGCTCACCGCCTCGGGACGGTAATGAAAAACTGTTTTTT. Its translation: CASSPPRDGNEKLFF.

This clone was observed a few times. The V gene is TRBV7-3, the J gene TRBJ1-1; tentatively, D is TRBD1 (5 bases). CDR1 is SGHTA and CDR2 is FQGTGA in the germline V gene. The CDR3 has 14 amino acids. Trimming left V 5 bases short and J 3 bases short, with 13 bases between. This CDR3 is CASSARGGYTEAFF. In nucleotides, the CDR3 is TGTGCCAGCAGCGCCCGTGGGGGATACACTGAAGCTTTCTTT.

V is TRBV7-2 and J is TRBJ1-2; maybe TRBD1 (6 bases). Germline CDR1 is SGHTA and CDR2 is FQGNSA. V lost 5 bases and J lost 2, with 15 bases in between. The CDR3 runs 15 residues. CDR3 residues: CASSPQGSLNYGYTF. DNA for the CDR3: TGTGCCAGCAGCCCGCAGGGGTCCCTCAACTATGGCTACACCTTC.

This sequence joins TRBV7-2 and TRBJ2-7, with TRBD2 as a possible D gene (5 bases). V lost 0 bases and J 1 base, leaving 10 bases between the germline ends. The germline CDR1 and CDR2 sequences are SGHTA and FQGNSA. The CDR3 contains 15 residues. CDR3 in amino acids: CASSLAPGSSYEQYF. For the CDR3, the DNA is TGTGCCAGCAGCTTAGCGCCGGGATCTTCCTACGAGCAGTACTTC.

The chain combines TRBV5-1 with TRBJ1-5, with TRBD1 matching over 7 bases. CDR1 and CDR2 from the germline V gene are SGHRS and YFSETQ. Trimming took 1 base from V and 5 from J; bases not matched to a gene: 9. CDR3 size: 16 residues. CDR3 in DNA: TGCGCCAGCAGCTTGACTTACAGGGGTACGCATCAGCCCCAGCATTTT. It codes for CASSLTYRGTHQPQHF.

This clone was seen a single time. The chain has TRBV4-1 and TRBJ1-2, with 11 positions matching TRBD1. Germline CDR1 MGHRA, CDR2 YSYEKL. Trimming cost V 1 base and J 8 bases; bases outside gene matches: 6. The CDR3 contains 15 residues. As DNA, the CDR3 is TGCGCCAGCAGCCAAGGACGGACAGGGGGCGGCGGCTACACCTTC. This translates into CASSQGRTGGGGYTF.

The table lists this clone with a few counts. In DNA, the CDR3 is TGTGCCAGCAGAAAACAGGGGCCCACTGAAGCTTTCTTT. Protein product: CASRKQGPTEAFF. V and J are TRBV5-4 and TRBJ1-1; 7 nucleotides line up with TRBD1. The germline V gene encodes CDR1 SGHNT and CDR2 YYREEE (reference sequence). With V trimmed by 5 bases and J by 4 bases, 5 bases remained unmatched. The CDR3 has 13 residues.

This chain joins TRBV28 and TRBJ2-3, with 8 bases that match TRBD2. Germline assignment: CDR1 MDHEN and CDR2 SYDVKM. The CDR3 totals 12 residues. Trimming took 7 bases from V and 3 from J; bases not matched to a gene: 0. CDR3: CASTGGTDTQYF. In DNA form, the CDR3 reads TGTGCCAGCACGGGGGGGACAGATACGCAGTATTTT.

The CDR3 DNA is TGTGCCAGCAGCTTAAGATCGTTGAACACCGGGGAGCTGTTTTTT. It specifies CASSLRSLNTGELFF. V gene TRBV7-9 combines with J gene TRBJ2-2; no clear D. The germline gives CDR1 SEHNR, CDR2 FQNEAQ (reference sequence). This CDR3 region has 15 residues. V gave up 2 bases and J gave up 1 base, with 8 bases separating them. The full variable domain, rest sourced from reference TRBV7-9 and TRBJ2-2, is DTGVSQNPRHKITKRGQNVTFRCDPISEHNRLYWYRQTLGQGPEFLTYFQNEAQLEKSRLLSDRFSAERPKGSFSTLEIQRTEQGDSAMYLCASSLRSLNTGELFFGEGSRLTVL.

This clone was picked up a small number of times. The rearrangement links TRBV5-1 to TRBJ1-3; D is uncertain. The CDR3 is 17 amino acids. V was trimmed by 1 base and J by 1 base, leaving 15 bases between them. Germline CDR1 and CDR2: SGHRS and YFSETQ. The CDR3 protein is CASSLLPGISSGNTIYF. CDR3 in DNA: TGCGCCAGCAGCTTGCTTCCCGGTATAAGTTCTGGAAACACCATATATTTT.

The chain joins TRBV6-1 to TRBJ2-7; no firm D call. The CDR3 extends over 14 amino acids. CDR1 MNHNS and CDR2 SASEGT come from the germline V gene. V lost 4 bases to trimming and J lost 3 bases, with 13 bases between them. The CDR3 nucleotides are TGTGCCAGCAGTGCCTCCGGGTTCCGCTACGAGCAGTACTTC. This gives the protein CASSASGFRYEQYF.

This chain connects TRBV30 to TRBJ1-1; possible D gene TRBD1, 6 bases. Between the trimmed V and J ends, which lost 2 bases and 4 bases, there was a span of 26 bases. CDR1 is GTSNPN, CDR2 SVGIG, per germline (reference sequence). The CDR3 contains 18 residues. This CDR3 is CAWSSGTPLDSRGTEAFF. CDR3 DNA sequence: TGTGCCTGGAGTTCCGGAACCCCCTTGGACAGCCGTGGCACTGAAGCTTTCTTT.

V is TRBV2 and J is TRBJ1-2, with 9 bases that match TRBD1. CDR1 SNHLY and CDR2 FYNNEI come from the germline V gene. Trimming removed 5 bases from V and 4 bases from J; junction bases left unmatched: 8. This CDR3 contains 15 residues. The CDR3 DNA is TGTGCCAGCAGTAGTAACAGGGGGCAGGGCTATGGCTACACCTTC. This encodes CASSSNRGQGYGYTF. Together with reference TRBV2 and TRBJ1-2, the CDR3 gives the full variable domain: EPEVTQTPSHQVTQMGQEVILRCVPISNHLYFYWYRQILGQKVEFLVSFYNNEISEKSEIFDDQFSVERPDGSNFTLKIRSTKLEDSAMYFCASSSNRGQGYGYTFGSGTRLTVV.

This clone was detected only a few times. The gene calls are TRBV5-1 and TRBJ1-6; TRBD1 aligns across 8 bases. This CDR3 has 14 residues. The V gene's germline CDR1 is SGHRS and CDR2 YFSETQ. V was clipped by 0 bases and J by 7 bases; unmatched bases: 0. This CDR3 is CASSLGQGNSPLHF. CDR3 in DNA: TGCGCCAGCAGCTTGGGACAGGGGAATTCACCCCTCCACTTT.

CDR3 DNA sequence: TGTGCCAGCCTACCTGGGGGACTCTCCTACAATGAGCAGTTCTTC. It specifies CASLPGGLSYNEQFF. This rearrangement joins TRBV6-1 to TRBJ2-1; weak D call: TRBD2 (6 bases). Germline V gives CDR1 MNHNS, CDR2 SASEGT. The CDR3 spans 15 residues. V lost 8 bases and J lost 0, with 14 bases in between.

V and J are TRBV10-3 and TRBJ2-7, with D possibly called TRBD1 or TRBD2 (5 bases each). Germline CDR1 is ENHRY and CDR2 is SYGVKD. With 8 bases removed from V and 3 bases from J, the gap between germline ends came to 17 bases. The CDR3 spans 14 residues. CDR3 nucleotide sequence: TGTGCCATCTTGCCGGGGACGGGAAACTACGAGCAGTACTTC. Translated, it gives CAILPGTGNYEQYF.

The genes are TRBV18 and TRBJ1-5; D uncertain. Germline V gene lookup returns CDR1 KGHSH and CDR2 LQKENI. This CDR3 is 15 amino acids long. Trimming left V 2 bases short and J 11 bases short, with 19 bases between. CDR3 nucleotide sequence: TGTGCCAGCTCACCAAGTGTTTTAGGTTCCTCAGCCCAGCATTTT. Its protein is CASSPSVLGSSAQHF.

This chain joins TRBV7-2 and TRBJ1-2; D perhaps matches TRBD1 (6 bases). Germline V gene sequence: CDR1 SGHTA, CDR2 FQGNSA. CDR3 size: 16 residues. The V and J ends lost 0 bases and 2 bases respectively, with 13 bases between them. In nucleotides, the CDR3 is TGTGCCAGCAGCTTAGCGTCAGGGGCTGGGAACTATGGCTACACCTTC. Amino acid sequence: CASSLASGAGNYGYTF.

This chain joins TRBV19 and TRBJ2-3, with unresolved D. The germline CDR1 and CDR2 sequences are LNHDA and SQIVND (reference sequence). Trimming pared 5 bases from V and 3 bases from J, leaving 6 bases between. The CDR3 totals 12 residues. The CDR3 coding sequence is TGTGCCAGTAGTTTCACGACAGATACGCAGTATTTT. Its protein is CASSFTTDTQYF. The entire variable domain, with the rest obtained from reference TRBV19 and TRBJ2-3, is as follows: DGGITQSPKYLFRKEGQNVTLSCEQNLNHDAMYWYRQDPGQGLRLIYYSQIVNDFQKGDIAEGYSVSREKKESFPLTVTSAQKNPTAFYLCASSFTTDTQYFGPGTRLTVL.

This clone showed up just a few times. CDR3 amino acids: CASSLPGQDTGELFF. CDR3 DNA sequence: TGTGCCAGCAGCTTACCGGGACAGGACACCGGGGAGCTGTTTTTT. The V call is TRBV11-1, the J call TRBJ2-2, with 8 bases lining up with TRBD1. The CDR3 has 15 amino acids. Germline V gene data show CDR1 as SGHAT and CDR2 as FQDESV (reference sequence). J was trimmed by 3 bases and V by 2 bases; bases with no gene match: 2.

V and J are TRBV30 and TRBJ2-1; D ambiguous. Germline V lookup: CDR1 GTSNPN, CDR2 SVGIG (reference sequence). This CDR3 has 12 residues. V lost 0 bases to trimming and J lost 8 bases, with 8 bases between them. The CDR3 DNA follows: TGTGCCTGGAGTGTAGCCGGCTATGAGCAGTTCTTC. This translates into CAWSVAGYEQFF. Filled out from reference TRBV30 and TRBJ2-1, the complete variable domain reads SQTIHQWPATLVQPVGSPLSLECTVEGTSNPNLYWYRQAAGRGLQLLFYSVGIGQISSEVPQNLSASRPQDRQFILSSKKLLLSDSGFYLCAWSVAGYEQFFGPGTRLTVL.

The rearrangement links TRBV5-4 to TRBJ2-2; D remains ambiguous. Looked up from germline, CDR1 is SGHNT and CDR2 is YYREEE (reference sequence). V gave up 1 base and J gave up 9 bases, with 10 bases separating them. This CDR3 has 13 amino acids. CDR3 residues: CASSLYPPRELFF. The CDR3 bases are TGTGCCAGCAGCTTGTACCCCCCCCGGGAGCTGTTTTTT.

The rearrangement joins TRBV6-1 to TRBJ2-7; 8 bases are a match to TRBD1. This CDR3 is 14 amino acids long. Germline trimming cut 11 bases from V and 2 bases from J; bases unmatched to any gene: 11. Per the germline V gene, CDR1 is MNHNS and CDR2 is SASEGT. The CDR3 DNA reads TGTGCCGCCCAGACAGGGGTCAGGACCTACGAGCAGTACTTC. Translating gives CAAQTGVRTYEQYF.

The chain recombines TRBV9 with TRBJ1-4, with 7 bases lining up with TRBD1. The CDR3 spans 14 residues. Unmatched junction bases numbered 4, after V lost 4 bases and J lost 4 bases. The germline CDR1 and CDR2 sequences are SGDLS and YYNGEE. For the CDR3, the DNA is TGTGCCAGCAGCTCCGGACAGGATAATGAAAAACTGTTTTTT. Translating it yields CASSSGQDNEKLFF.

This clone was counted once. Here the CDR3 DNA reads TGTGCCTGGAGGTTGGGAATAACGGACTATGGCTACACCTTC. This codes for CAWRLGITDYGYTF. This chain links TRBV30 with TRBJ1-2, with D uncertain. The CDR3 totals 14 residues. Germline CDR1 GTSNPN, CDR2 SVGIG (reference sequence). Trimming left V 3 bases short and J 3 bases short, with 14 bases between. The variable domain in full, with the rest retrieved from reference TRBV30 and TRBJ1-2, is SQTIHQWPATLVQPVGSPLSLECTVEGTSNPNLYWYRQAAGRGLQLLFYSVGIGQISSEVPQNLSASRPQDRQFILSSKKLLLSDSGFYLCAWRLGITDYGYTFGSGTRLTVV.

V is TRBV5-1 and J is TRBJ1-4, with 7 bases that match TRBD1. Germline lookup yields CDR1 SGHRS and CDR2 YFSETQ. CDR3 size: 14 residues. Losses at the gene ends were 6 bases for V and 3 bases for J; bases not matched to a gene: 5. CDR3 DNA sequence: TGCGCCAGCACCAAGGGGGCAGCTAATGAAAAACTGTTTTTT. It yields the protein CASTKGAANEKLFF.

This chain joins TRBV7-2 and TRBJ1-2; 7 nucleotides align to TRBD1. V gave up 6 bases and J gave up 7 bases; unmatched junction bases: 20. Germline CDR1 is SGHTA and CDR2 is FQGNSA. CDR3 size: 17 residues. Written as DNA, the CDR3 is TGTGCCAGCAGTCCAATCCCGGGACAGTGGAATTATCGTGGCTACACCTTC. It yields the protein CASSPIPGQWNYRGYTF.

The chain couples TRBV5-1 to TRBJ2-6; D call uncertain. CDR1 SGHRS and CDR2 YFSETQ come from the germline V gene. V lost 4 bases to trimming and J lost 4 bases, with 6 bases between them. This CDR3 contains 13 residues. The CDR3: CASSVEGANVLTF. As DNA, the CDR3 is TGCGCCAGCAGCGTAGAGGGGGCCAACGTCCTGACTTTC.